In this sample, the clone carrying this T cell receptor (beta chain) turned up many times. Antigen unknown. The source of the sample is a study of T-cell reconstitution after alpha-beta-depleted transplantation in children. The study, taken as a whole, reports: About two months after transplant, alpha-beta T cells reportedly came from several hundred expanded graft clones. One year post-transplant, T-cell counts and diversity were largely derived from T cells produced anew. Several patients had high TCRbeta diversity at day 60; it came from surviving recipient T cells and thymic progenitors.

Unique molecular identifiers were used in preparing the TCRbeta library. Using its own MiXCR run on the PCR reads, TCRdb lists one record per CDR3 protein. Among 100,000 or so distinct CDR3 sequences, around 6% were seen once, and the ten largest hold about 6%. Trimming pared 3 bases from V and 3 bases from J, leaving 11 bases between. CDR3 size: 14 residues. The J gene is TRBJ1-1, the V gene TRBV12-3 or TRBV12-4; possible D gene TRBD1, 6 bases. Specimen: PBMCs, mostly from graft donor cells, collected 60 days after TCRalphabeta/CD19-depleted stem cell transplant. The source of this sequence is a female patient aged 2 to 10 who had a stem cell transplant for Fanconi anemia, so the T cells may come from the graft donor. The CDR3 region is CASSFGGAYTEAFF. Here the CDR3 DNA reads TGTGCCAGCAGTTTTGGGGGCGCGTACACTGAAGCTTTCTTT.